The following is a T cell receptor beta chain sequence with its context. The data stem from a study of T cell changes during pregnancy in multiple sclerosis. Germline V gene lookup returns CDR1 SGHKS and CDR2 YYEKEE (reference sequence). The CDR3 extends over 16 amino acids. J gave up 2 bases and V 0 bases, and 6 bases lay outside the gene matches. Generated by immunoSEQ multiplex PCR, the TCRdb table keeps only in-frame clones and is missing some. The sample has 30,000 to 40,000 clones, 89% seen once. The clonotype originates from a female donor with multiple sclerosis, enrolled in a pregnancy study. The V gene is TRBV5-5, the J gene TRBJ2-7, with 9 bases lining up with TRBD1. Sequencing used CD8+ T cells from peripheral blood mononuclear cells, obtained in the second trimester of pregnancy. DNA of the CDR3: TGTGCCAGCAGCTTGGAATTCGGGACAGGGACCTACGAGCAGTACTTC. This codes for CASSLEFGTGTYEQYF.